Each of the 26 T cell receptor beta chains below was sequenced from the same sample in a study of blood T cell repertoires in COVID-19. Libraries were prepared by immunoSEQ multiplex PCR; TCRdb keeps only in-frame clonotypes and omits some of them. The top ten clones hold about 6.9% of a sample with 77,000 or so clones, approximately 80% of them seen once. The sequenced sample consisted of peripheral blood. These receptors originate from a man aged 25-45 years with COVID-19, enrolled during active disease.

The genes are TRBV11-2 and TRBJ1-2; the match to TRBD1 covers 8 bases. Germline CDR1 and CDR2: SGHAT and FQNNGV. The CDR3 covers 15 residues. Losses at the gene ends were 4 bases for V and 2 bases for J; bases not matched to a gene: 6. The CDR3 sequence is CASSSPRGPNYGYTF. CDR3 sequence (DNA): TGTGCCAGCAGCTCGCCCAGGGGGCCAAACTATGGCTACACCTTC.

The CDR3 loop is CASTGTASTDTQYF. The CDR3 coding sequence is TGTGCCAGTACCGGGACAGCAAGCACAGATACGCAGTATTTT. The chain links TRBV19 to TRBJ2-3, with 7 bases identical to TRBD1. The germline CDR1 and CDR2 sequences are LNHDA and SQIVND (reference sequence). The CDR3 totals 14 residues. V lost 7 bases to trimming and J lost 0 bases; unmatched junction nucleotides: 4.

The chain uses TRBV7-9 and TRBJ1-5; D is ambiguous. Looked up from germline, CDR1 is SEHNR and CDR2 is FQNEAQ (reference sequence). The length of the CDR3 is 12 residues. The V gene lost 5 bases and the J gene lost 6 bases, with 8 bases spanning the gap. The CDR3 nucleotides are TGTGCCAGCAGCCGAGGCCCTCAGCCCCAGCATTTT. It specifies CASSRGPQPQHF.

The chain carries TRBV7-3 and TRBJ1-1; 7 nucleotides match TRBD1. Germline trimming cut 2 bases from V and 1 base from J; bases unmatched to any gene: 16. CDR3 length: 19 residues. CDR1 SGHTA and CDR2 FQGTGA come from the germline V gene. DNA of the CDR3: TGTGCCAGCAGCTTATATGGGTTGTTGACAGGGCGGGGGAACACTGAAGCTTTCTTT. Translation gives CASSLYGLLTGRGNTEAFF.

The chain employs TRBV7-6 and TRBJ1-5; D call uncertain. From germline, CDR1 is SGHVS and CDR2 FNYEAQ. This CDR3 is built from 12 residues. Between the trimmed V and J ends, which lost 3 bases and 5 bases, there was a span of 5 bases. CDR3 sequence reads: CASSLEYQPQHF. CDR3 in DNA: TGTGCCAGCAGCTTGGAGTATCAGCCCCAGCATTTT.

This clone has a handful of counts. The V and J genes are TRBV5-1 and TRBJ1-1, with 9 bases that match TRBD1. From germline, CDR1 is SGHRS and CDR2 YFSETQ. The CDR3 runs 17 residues. The trim removed 4 bases at V and 0 bases at J, leaving 10 bases unmatched. The CDR3, as DNA: TGCGCCAGCAGCCAAGGACAGGGGCATCGTTTGAACACTGAAGCTTTCTTT. Amino acid sequence: CASSQGQGHRLNTEAFF.

This rearrangement joins TRBV19 to TRBJ2-1; D not certain. Trimming removed 4 bases from V and 5 bases from J, with 12 bases in between. Germline V CDR1 and CDR2: LNHDA, SQIVND (reference sequence). The CDR3 is 14 residues long. CDR3 region: CASSKGDSNNEQFF. For the CDR3, the DNA is TGTGCCAGTAGTAAAGGAGACTCTAACAATGAGCAGTTCTTC. The variable domain in full, completed from reference TRBV19 and TRBJ2-1, reads DGGITQSPKYLFRKEGQNVTLSCEQNLNHDAMYWYRQDPGQGLRLIYYSQIVNDFQKGDIAEGYSVSREKKESFPLTVTSAQKNPTAFYLCASSKGDSNNEQFFGPGTRLTVL.

V and J are TRBV24-1 and TRBJ1-5; D remains unclear. Germline values: CDR1 KGHDR, CDR2 SFDVKD. The CDR3 totals 12 residues. Trimming took off 2 bases at V and 5 bases at J, with 3 bases between the two ends. CDR3 sequence reads: CATSDSDQPQHF. CDR3 coding DNA: TGTGCCACCAGTGATTCCGATCAGCCCCAGCATTTT.

The chain has TRBV10-2 and TRBJ1-5; TRBD1 is a possible D gene (5 bases). Per the germline V gene, CDR1 is WSHSY and CDR2 is SAAADI. CDR3 length: 15 residues. Trimming removed 2 bases at V and 2 bases at J, with 10 bases between. The CDR3 DNA sequence: TGCGCCAGCAGTGAGCACGGGGGGGGCAATCAGCCCCAGCATTTT. Translating it yields CASSEHGGGNQPQHF.

Written as DNA, the CDR3 is TGTGCCAGCAGCGCGGGGCTCATCCCCGGGGATTCACCCCTCCACTTT. Amino acids: CASSAGLIPGDSPLHF. This sequence joins TRBV5-4 and TRBJ1-6; a possible D gene is TRBD1 (5 bases). Per germline, CDR1 SGHNT and CDR2 YYREEE (reference sequence). The CDR3 has 16 residues. V was clipped by 4 bases and J by 8 bases, with 19 bases between them.

The V call is TRBV5-5, the J call TRBJ1-5, with TRBD1 identical over 8 bases. Losses at the gene ends were 4 bases for V and 0 bases for J; bases not matched to a gene: 12. Germline lookup yields CDR1 SGHKS and CDR2 YYEKEE (reference sequence). The CDR3 spans 18 residues. The DNA for the CDR3 is TGTGCCAGCAGCCTAAAGCCGGGACAGGCCTATAGCAATCAGCCCCAGCATTTT. It yields the protein CASSLKPGQAYSNQPQHF. The entire variable domain, with the rest obtained from reference TRBV5-5 and TRBJ1-5, is as follows: DAGVTQSPTHLIKTRGQQVTLRCSPISGHKSVSWYQQVLGQGPQFIFQYYEKEERGRGNFPDRFSARQFPNYSSELNVNALLLGDSALYLCASSLKPGQAYSNQPQHFGDGTRLSIL.

The rearrangement joins TRBV7-9 to TRBJ2-7, with D hard to call. The germline gives CDR1 SEHNR, CDR2 FQNEAQ (reference sequence). V was cut by 1 base and J by 5 bases, with 9 bases left in between. CDR3 size: 13 residues. The CDR3 DNA follows: TGTGCCAGCAGCTTAGGTAGCTCGGACGAGCAGTACTTC. This sequence encodes CASSLGSSDEQYF. The entire variable domain, with the rest obtained from reference TRBV7-9 and TRBJ2-7, is as follows: DTGVSQNPRHKITKRGQNVTFRCDPISEHNRLYWYRQTLGQGPEFLTYFQNEAQLEKSRLLSDRFSAERPKGSFSTLEIQRTEQGDSAMYLCASSLGSSDEQYFGPGTRLTVT.

This clone was detected only once. CDR3 nucleotide sequence: TGTGCCAGCAGCCAATCAGGGACCGGGGAGCTGTTTTTT. This translates into CASSQSGTGELFF. The chain employs TRBV4-2 and TRBJ2-2; D is perhaps TRBD1 (5 bases). CDR1 is LGHNA and CDR2 is YNFKEQ in the germline V gene. The length of the CDR3 is 13 residues. Trimming pared 2 bases from V and 5 bases from J, leaving 6 bases between.

The CDR3 bases are TGTGCCAGCAGCCCCTCCCGGGGATCGGTCTCTGGGGCCAACGTCCTGACTTTC. As protein: CASSPSRGSVSGANVLTF. The genes are TRBV11-2 and TRBJ2-6; TRBD2 might be the D (5 bases). Trimming pared 5 bases from V and 0 bases from J, leaving 17 bases between. Germline CDR1 reads SGHAT; CDR2 reads FQNNGV. The CDR3 covers 18 residues.

V and J are TRBV24-1 and TRBJ1-2; tentatively, D is TRBD1 (5 bases). CDR1 KGHDR and CDR2 SFDVKD come from the germline V gene. V was clipped by 2 bases and J by 8 bases, with 11 bases between them. The length of the CDR3 is 13 residues. CDR3 nucleotides: TGTGCCACCAGTGATTACCAGGGTGTGGGCTACACCTTC. Translating gives CATSDYQGVGYTF.

The chain recombines TRBV27 with TRBJ2-7; TRBD2 aligns across 7 bases. Trimming removed 2 bases from V and 7 bases from J; junction bases left unmatched: 8. Per the germline V gene, CDR1 is MNHEY and CDR2 is SMNVEV (reference sequence). The CDR3 totals 14 residues. The CDR3 DNA is TGTGCCAGCAGTTTAGGGCCCTTGGGGGGGGAGCAGTACTTC. Translating it yields CASSLGPLGGEQYF.

This clone was picked up one time. V is TRBV6-2 or TRBV6-3 and J is TRBJ1-1; 7 bases match TRBD1. CDR3 length: 15 amino acids. The ends lost 6 bases at V and 5 bases at J; junction bases unmatched: 12. Germline V gene data show CDR1 as MNHEY and CDR2 as SVGEGT. The CDR3 reads CASSPLSAGGTEAFF. The CDR3 DNA reads as TGTGCCAGCAGCCCCCTCTCGGCAGGGGGTACTGAAGCTTTCTTT.

Regarding this clone: The identical CDR3 is also encoded by other nucleotide sequences in the sample. J is TRBJ1-1 and V is TRBV7-9; D is uncertain. The CDR3 is 14 amino acids. V was pared by 4 bases and J by 0 bases, with 9 bases between. Germline CDR1 and CDR2: SEHNR and FQNEAQ (reference sequence). CDR3 sequence reads: CASSSGGVNTEAFF. In DNA form, the CDR3 reads TGTGCCAGCAGCTCCGGAGGAGTGAACACTGAAGCTTTCTTT. Variable domain in full (rest from reference TRBV7-9 and TRBJ1-1): DTGVSQNPRHKITKRGQNVTFRCDPISEHNRLYWYRQTLGQGPEFLTYFQNEAQLEKSRLLSDRFSAERPKGSFSTLEIQRTEQGDSAMYLCASSSGGVNTEAFFGQGTRLTVV.

This chain uses TRBV10-3 with TRBJ1-2; D is undetermined. This CDR3 has 13 amino acids. CDR1 is ENHRY, CDR2 SYGVKD, per germline. Trimming cost V 10 bases and J 3 bases, with 15 bases left between them. CDR3 loop: CATGRGQDYGYTF. CDR3 DNA sequence: TGTGCCACCGGCCGAGGGCAGGACTATGGCTACACCTTC.

This rearrangement joins TRBV19 to TRBJ2-1, with 10 bases that match TRBD2. Germline lookup yields CDR1 LNHDA and CDR2 SQIVND (reference sequence). The V segment lost 5 bases and the J segment 8 bases; nucleotides outside the gene matches: 12. The CDR3 spans 16 residues. For the CDR3, the DNA is TGTGCCAGTAGTCATAGTAGGGGACTAGCGAGAGATGAGCAGTTCTTC. Translating it yields CASSHSRGLARDEQFF.

This chain joins TRBV2 and TRBJ2-1; D is perhaps TRBD1 (5 bases). Germline values: CDR1 SNHLY, CDR2 FYNNEI. This CDR3 contains 21 residues. V lost 3 bases to trimming and J lost 0 bases, with 27 bases between them. This CDR3 is CASSDQTDHKRDRRSYNEQFF. In nucleotides, the CDR3 is TGTGCCAGCAGTGATCAAACGGACCACAAACGAGACAGACGCTCCTACAATGAGCAGTTCTTC. The variable domain in full, completed from reference TRBV2 and TRBJ2-1, reads EPEVTQTPSHQVTQMGQEVILRCVPISNHLYFYWYRQILGQKVEFLVSFYNNEISEKSEIFDDQFSVERPDGSNFTLKIRSTKLEDSAMYFCASSDQTDHKRDRRSYNEQFFGPGTRLTVL.

The chain couples TRBV11-2 to TRBJ1-1, with 10 bases identical to TRBD1. Germline V lookup: CDR1 SGHAT, CDR2 FQNNGV. After removal of 5 bases from V and 5 bases from J, the junction contained 11 bases not matched to a gene. The CDR3 has 16 residues. In DNA form, the CDR3 reads TGTGCCAGCAGCGACCCGACAGGGGGCAGTGGGACTGAAGCTTTCTTT. Its protein is CASSDPTGGSGTEAFF.

The chain is built from TRBV6-4 and TRBJ1-1; D is uncertain. CDR3 length equals 13 residues. V lost 4 bases, J lost 0 bases, and 6 bases lay in between. Germline values: CDR1 MRHNA, CDR2 SNTAGT. CDR3 sequence (DNA): TGTGCCAGCAGTGGAGACATGAACACTGAAGCTTTCTTT. This sequence encodes CASSGDMNTEAFF.

CDR3 in amino acids: CASSAGQGVRGTQYF. The CDR3 DNA reads TGTGCCAGTAGTGCCGGACAGGGGGTAAGGGGGACCCAGTACTTC. This chain joins TRBV19 and TRBJ2-5, with 10 bases lining up with TRBD1. V gave up 5 bases and J gave up 7 bases; unmatched junction bases: 10. CDR1 LNHDA and CDR2 SQIVND come from the germline V gene (reference sequence). There are 15 residues in the CDR3.

This clone was found once. V usage is TRBV7-9 and J usage is TRBJ2-5; 11 nucleotides align to TRBD1. V was pared by 4 bases and J by 5 bases, with 12 bases of the junction left unmatched. Per germline, CDR1 SEHNR and CDR2 FQNEAQ (reference sequence). The length of the CDR3 is 17 residues. The CDR3 bases are TGTGCCAGCAGCTCAGGGACAGGGGGTTCTATCCAGGAGACCCAGTACTTC. This translates into CASSSGTGGSIQETQYF.

This chain links TRBV28 with TRBJ1-2; a possible D gene is TRBD1 (6 bases). CDR1 and CDR2 from the germline V gene are MDHEN and SYDVKM. Trimming pared 3 bases from V and 5 bases from J, leaving 16 bases between. This CDR3 has 15 amino acids. CDR3 nucleotides: TGTGCCAGCAGTTTTGCGGGGGCGCGAAGTTATGGCTACACCTTC. This translates into CASSFAGARSYGYTF.